This paragraph reports one TCR beta chain. This record comes from a study of blood T cell repertoires in COVID-19. Unmatched junction bases numbered 8, after V lost 9 bases and J lost 3 bases. Germline V gene sequence: CDR1 MDHEN, CDR2 SYDVKM. This CDR3 is 13 amino acids long. Clones were read by immunoSEQ multiplex PCR, and TCRdb kept only the in-frame ones, dropping some. Altogether 250,000 or so clones are present, around 90% being singletons, with the ten largest covering roughly 2.8%. The sequenced sample consisted of PBMCs or T cells enriched from blood (not recorded which). The receptor was isolated from a man aged 35-49 years who had been exposed to COVID-19. The chain employs TRBV28 and TRBJ2-7; 7 bases line up with TRBD2. In nucleotides, the CDR3 is TGTGCCAGTAGATTCCCTAGCGGCTACGAGCAGTACTTC. Protein: CASRFPSGYEQYF. Based on the CDR3 plus reference TRBV28 and TRBJ2-7, the full variable domain is DVKVTQSSRYLVKRTGEKVFLECVQDMDHENMFWYRQDPGLGLRLIYFSYDVKMKEKGDIPEGYSVSREKKERFSLILESASTNQTSMYLCASRFPSGYEQYFGPGTRLTVT.